These T cell receptor beta chains were read from a single sample in a study of blood T cell repertoires in COVID-19. Here immunoSEQ multiplex PCR was the method, and the copy in TCRdb shows in-frame clones only, minus some. The table includes some 77,000 clones, 85% to 90% detected once. What was sequenced was peripheral blood. Source of these receptors: an elderly woman with active or convalescent COVID-19. Each CDR3 is given with its conserved first and last residue. D genes are given only for firm matches. Expanded clones are given a class, and other clones once, few, many or no size at all.

j_call	clone_size	d_call	v_call	cdr3_nt	cdr3_aa
TRBJ2-1	.	.	TRBV10-1	TGCGCCAGCAGTGAGGGGACACCGTACAATGAGCAGTTCTTC	CASSEGTPYNEQFF
TRBJ1-2	.	TRBD1	TRBV7-2	TGTGCCAGCAGCTTCGACAGGGGGCTTAGCTATGGCTACACCTTC	CASSFDRGLSYGYTF
TRBJ1-5	.	TRBD1	TRBV19	TGTGCCAGTAAAGTTAAGGGGGCAGACGGGGGTCAGCCCCAGCATTTT	CASKVKGADGGQPQHF
TRBJ2-3	.	.	TRBV7-2	TGTGCCAGCAGCTCTCTGAGCGGGTACAGCACAGATACGCAGTATTTT	CASSSLSGYSTDTQYF
TRBJ2-6	once	.	TRBV28	TGTGCCAGCAGACCTACAGGAACCGACTCTGGGGCCAACGTCCTGACTTTC	CASRPTGTDSGANVLTF
TRBJ1-2	.	TRBD1	TRBV27	TGTGCCGCCAGGGGGAACTATGGCTACACCTTC	CAARGNYGYTF
TRBJ1-2	.	.	TRBV27	TGTGCCAGCAAGTCCGGAGCCTATGGCTACACCTTC	CASKSGAYGYTF
TRBJ1-3	.	.	TRBV7-6	TGTGCCAGCAGCTTAGTGGTCGCTATAGCAGGGGACACTGGAAACACCATATATTTT	CASSLVVAIAGDTGNTIYF
TRBJ2-7	.	TRBD2	TRBV5-4	TGTGCCAGCAGCTTGGTTCTGGGTAGCGGGAGGGGCGAGCAGTACTTC	CASSLVLGSGRGEQYF
TRBJ2-1	.	.	TRBV9	TGTGCCAGCAGCGTAGACGGTAGATACCCGCAGTTCTTC	CASSVDGRYPQFF
TRBJ2-7	.	TRBD1	TRBV9	TGTGCCAGCAGCGTAGGACAGGGGAATTACGAGCAGTACTTC	CASSVGQGNYEQYF
TRBJ2-3	.	.	TRBV2	TGTGCCAGCAGTGACAGGGATGACACAGATACGCAGTATTTT	CASSDRDDTDTQYF
TRBJ2-5	.	TRBD2	TRBV19	TGTGCCAGTAGTGCTAGCGGGCCTCCGGTTCGGGAGACCCAGTACTTC	CASSASGPPVRETQYF
TRBJ2-1	.	TRBD2	TRBV6-2/TRBV6-3	TGTGCCAGCAGTTACGAAATAGCGGGAGGCCTTGAGCAGTTCTTC	CASSYEIAGGLEQFF
TRBJ2-3	.	TRBD2	TRBV3-1/TRBV3-2	TGTGCCAGCAGCCAGACTGGACTAGCGGACACAGATACGCAGTATTTT	CASSQTGLADTDTQYF
TRBJ1-1	.	TRBD1	TRBV10-3	TGTGCCATCAGTGGCCGGGACAGGGGAATCACTGAAGCTTTCTTT	CAISGRDRGITEAFF
TRBJ2-5	.	TRBD2	TRBV7-2	TGTGCCAGCAGCCACTCACCGGGACTAGCGGGAGTGAGGCAAGAGACCCAGTACTTC	CASSHSPGLAGVRQETQYF
TRBJ2-5	.	.	TRBV19	TGTGCCAGTAGTAGGGAGTCTGCGACCCAGTACTTC	CASSRESATQYF
TRBJ2-3	.	.	TRBV3-1/TRBV3-2	TGTGCCAGCAGCCAAAGGCGGGTACCTACAGATACGCAGTATTTT	CASSQRRVPTDTQYF
TRBJ2-1	.	.	TRBV7-2	TGTGCCAGCAGCTTAGACAGGGCCTACAATGAGCAGTTCTTC	CASSLDRAYNEQFF
TRBJ2-7	.	TRBD1	TRBV19	TGTGCCAGTAGTAGCCAGGGGGATTACGAGCAGTACTTC	CASSSQGDYEQYF
TRBJ2-2	.	TRBD2	TRBV5-4	TGTGCCAGCAGCTCCGGACTAGACCGGACCGGGGAGCTGTTTTTT	CASSSGLDRTGELFF
TRBJ2-7	.	TRBD1	TRBV7-2	TGTGCCAGCAGCCCGGGACAGGGCTTCTCCTACGAGCAGTACTTC	CASSPGQGFSYEQYF
TRBJ2-3	.	.	TRBV9	TGTGCCAGCAGCCAGAGGGTAGGAGGCACAGATACGCAGTATTTT	CASSQRVGGTDTQYF
TRBJ2-1	.	.	TRBV5-1	TGCGCCAGCAGCGCGGACTACTACAATGAGCAGTTCTTC	CASSADYYNEQFF
TRBJ1-2	once	.	TRBV18	TGTGCCAGCTCACCACCTTCCGGGTATGCTTATGGCTACACCTTC	CASSPPSGYAYGYTF
TRBJ2-5	.	.	TRBV5-6	TGTGCCAGCAGCTCCGCGTGGGGGCAGACCCAGTACTTC	CASSSAWGQTQYF
TRBJ1-2	.	.	TRBV28	TGTGCCAGCAGTACTGATCCGTATGGCTACACCTTC	CASSTDPYGYTF
TRBJ2-5	.	.	TRBV7-2	TGTGCCAGCAGCTTTAAAATCAGTTTGGGCAGAGAGACGCAAGAGACCCAGTACTTC	CASSFKISLGRETQETQYF
TRBJ1-2	.	TRBD1	TRBV7-9	TGTGCCAGCACCGGAGAGGGACAGCAGAACTATGGCTACACCTTC	CASTGEGQQNYGYTF
TRBJ1-1	once	.	TRBV28	TGTGCCAGCAGTTCCCCTTCCGGGACATACACTGAAGCTTTCTTT	CASSSPSGTYTEAFF
TRBJ2-2	once	.	TRBV27	TGTGCCAGCAGAAGGGACTCAGCGACGTACACCGGGGAGCTGTTTTTT	CASRRDSATYTGELFF
TRBJ1-2	few	.	TRBV5-1	TGCGCCAGCAGCCCCGGGCGGGACGCAGGCTACACCTTC	CASSPGRDAGYTF
TRBJ1-2	.	TRBD1	TRBV2	TGTGCCTCTCAAGGACAGGATTATGGCTACACCTTC	CASQGQDYGYTF
TRBJ2-1	.	TRBD2	TRBV9	TGTGCCAGCAGCGTTCTCGGCGGGAGTCTTGGTGAGCAGTTCTTC	CASSVLGGSLGEQFF
TRBJ2-2	.	.	TRBV7-9	TGTGCCAGCAGCCCCCGGGGGAATGCGGACACCGGGGAGCTGTTTTTT	CASSPRGNADTGELFF
TRBJ2-1	once	.	TRBV3-1/TRBV3-2	TGTGCCAGCAGCCAGGGCGCCAACAATGAGCAGTTCTTC	CASSQGANNEQFF
TRBJ1-3	.	.	TRBV6-6	TGTGCCAGCAGATCGTTGGGGGGTGGAAACACCATATATTTT	CASRSLGGGNTIYF
TRBJ1-2	.	.	TRBV24-1	TGTGCCACCAGTATAGGAGGAGTTAACTATGGCTACACCTTC	CATSIGGVNYGYTF
TRBJ2-1	.	TRBD2	TRBV11-2	TGTGCCAGCAGCTCGCCCAGACTAGCGGGAGGGCCCTCCTACAATGAGCAGTTCTTC	CASSSPRLAGGPSYNEQFF
TRBJ2-7	.	TRBD2	TRBV5-1	TGCGCCAGCAGCTTTACTAGCGGAGACTACGAGCAGTACTTC	CASSFTSGDYEQYF
TRBJ2-7	.	TRBD2	TRBV29-1	TGCAGCGTTGAAATGGTGGGAGGGCCGGGCGAGCAGTACTTC	CSVEMVGGPGEQYF
TRBJ2-7	.	TRBD2	TRBV27	TGTGCCAGCACTCTTTATAGCGGGAGTGTCAACGAGCAGTACTTC	CASTLYSGSVNEQYF
TRBJ1-2	.	.	TRBV6-2/TRBV6-3	TGTGCCAGCAGTTCAGGGGCCTACACCTTC	CASSSGAYTF
TRBJ1-5	.	.	TRBV18	TGTGCCAGCTCACCTGTGGGGCAGGGTGAACAGCCCCAGCATTTT	CASSPVGQGEQPQHF
TRBJ2-3	.	TRBD1	TRBV11-3	TGTGCCAGCAGCTCCGGGACAGGCGTAAGCACAGATACGCAGTATTTT	CASSSGTGVSTDTQYF
TRBJ1-6	few	.	TRBV7-9	TGTGCCAGCAGCTTGAAAGGGGCGGATAATTCACCCCTCCACTTT	CASSLKGADNSPLHF
TRBJ1-1	.	.	TRBV7-9	TGTGCCAGCAGCTCCCGGGAAGGGGGCACTGAAGCTTTCTTT	CASSSREGGTEAFF
TRBJ1-6	.	.	TRBV4-3	TGCGCCAGCAGCCAAGATATAGGGATAAGGGGTTCACCCCTCCACTTT	CASSQDIGIRGSPLHF
TRBJ2-1	.	.	TRBV11-3	TGTGCCAGCAGCTTAGGGGAGTCGGTTAGCTCCTACAATGAGCAGTTCTTC	CASSLGESVSSYNEQFF
TRBJ2-1	once	TRBD2	TRBV29-1	TGCAGCGTTGGCGGGAGCTCCTACAATGAGCAGTTCTTC	CSVGGSSYNEQFF
TRBJ2-7	once	.	TRBV7-8	TGTGCCAGCAGCCCGTCTAGGGGCAACTACGAGCAGTACTTC	CASSPSRGNYEQYF
TRBJ1-4	.	.	TRBV23-1	TGCGCCAGCAATCTTTTTTGGACAGAGAATAATGAAAAACTGTTTTTT	CASNLFWTENNEKLFF
TRBJ1-2	.	.	TRBV5-4	TGTGCCAGCAGCTTGCCAGGGGTAGGCTACACCTTC	CASSLPGVGYTF
TRBJ1-4	.	TRBD1	TRBV29-1	TGCAGCGTTTACCGACAGGGTGGTGAAAAACTGTTTTTT	CSVYRQGGEKLFF
TRBJ2-7	.	.	TRBV19	TGTGCCAGTAGGTTGACAGAGGAGTACGAGCAGTACTTC	CASRLTEEYEQYF
TRBJ1-5	.	.	TRBV7-2	TGTGCCAGCAGCACTTCCGGGACAATCAAGCCCCAGCATTTT	CASSTSGTIKPQHF
TRBJ1-4	.	TRBD1	TRBV19	TGTGCCAGTAGTTCAGTCCCCGCCGGGACAGGGGGGAAAAAACTGTTTTTT	CASSSVPAGTGGKKLFF
TRBJ2-7	.	.	TRBV6-2/TRBV6-3	TGTGCCAGCAGTTCCGTCGGTTACGAGCAGTACTTC	CASSSVGYEQYF
TRBJ1-3	.	.	TRBV7-2	TGTGCCAGCAGCTTGGGCGACAGGTCCTTTAACACCATATATTTT	CASSLGDRSFNTIYF